One and the same sample provided the 24 T cell receptor beta chains below, sequenced in a study of OX40 agonist ivuxolimab in advanced cancers. The method was immunoSEQ multiplex PCR; TCRdb's version includes in-frame clones alone and lacks a portion of them. The sample lists roughly 60,000 clones, 65% to 85% seen once, with about 4.8% in the top ten. The specimen comprised CD4+ or CD8+ T cells sorted from blood, sampled in a trial of the OX40 agonist ivuxolimab. The source of these receptors is an adult with an advanced solid tumor such as melanoma, head and neck, liver or kidney cancer.

Here the CDR3 DNA reads TGTGCCAGCAGCTTTATAGGGACAGGGGTTGAGACCCAGTACTTC. Protein sequence: CASSFIGTGVETQYF. The chain is built from TRBV5-6 and TRBJ2-5; TRBD1 aligns across 10 bases. Trimming at V came to 2 bases and at J to 5 bases, leaving 6 bases not matched to a gene. Germline CDR1 reads SGHDT; CDR2 reads YYEEEE. The CDR3 loop spans 15 amino acids.

The V and J genes are TRBV6-5 and TRBJ1-1; D perhaps matches TRBD1 (5 bases). The germline V and J ends were trimmed by 2 bases and 4 bases, with 8 bases remaining between them. There are 13 residues in the CDR3. Per germline, CDR1 MNHEY and CDR2 SVGAGI. The CDR3 loop is CASSYQGGTEAFF. CDR3 coding DNA: TGTGCCAGCAGTTACCAGGGCGGCACTGAAGCTTTCTTT.

The chain combines TRBV6-1 with TRBJ2-1, with TRBD2 as a possible D gene (5 bases). V was pared by 1 base and J by 5 bases, with 12 bases between. CDR3 length: 15 residues. Germline lookup yields CDR1 MNHNS and CDR2 SASEGT. CDR3 nucleotides: TGTGCCAGCAGTGAAGTCGGGTGGGGAGACAATGAGCAGTTCTTC. Protein sequence: CASSEVGWGDNEQFF.

This clone has a single count. V is TRBV15 and J is TRBJ2-1; no reliable D call. With 3 bases removed from V and 12 bases from J, the gap between germline ends came to 18 bases. This CDR3 region has 14 residues. CDR1 and CDR2 from the germline V gene are LNHNV and YYDKDF (reference sequence). CDR3 coding DNA: TGTGCCACCAGCAGGGATCTTGTTTTGGCAGGGCAGTTCTTC. It is translated as CATSRDLVLAGQFF.

This chain uses TRBV7-9 with TRBJ1-1; D is perhaps TRBD1 (6 bases). Per germline, CDR1 SEHNR and CDR2 FQNEAQ (reference sequence). V gave up 1 base and J gave up 0 bases, with 9 bases separating them. This CDR3 region has 15 residues. The CDR3 loop is CASSLVSGVNTEAFF. DNA for the CDR3: TGTGCCAGCAGCTTAGTTTCAGGGGTGAACACTGAAGCTTTCTTT.

Concerning this clone itself: Other DNA sequences of this sample code for an identical CDR3. The genes are TRBV19 and TRBJ1-2, with 10 nucleotides matching TRBD1. The CDR3 totals 14 residues. Germline lookup yields CDR1 LNHDA and CDR2 SQIVND (reference sequence). V was pared by 5 bases and J by 8 bases, with 8 bases of the junction left unmatched. CDR3 sequence: CASSPTGGAYGYTF. Here the CDR3 DNA reads TGTGCCAGTAGTCCGACAGGGGGCGCGTACGGCTACACCTTC.

This CDR3 reads CASSPERGTATREQYF. Here the CDR3 DNA reads TGTGCCAGCTCACCTGAGAGGGGGACGGCCACGCGCGAGCAGTACTTC. V usage is TRBV18 and J usage is TRBJ2-5, with D possibly TRBD1 on 6 matching bases. With the DNA end fitting TRBJ2-7 better, the J assignment may be wrong. Germline CDR1 and CDR2: KGHSH and LQKENI. The CDR3 contains 16 residues.

This chain connects TRBV11-2 to TRBJ2-7; 7 positions agree with TRBD2. CDR3 length equals 14 residues. J was trimmed by 5 bases and V by 3 bases; bases with no gene match: 7. Looked up from germline, CDR1 is SGHAT and CDR2 is FQNNGV. The CDR3 bases are TGTGCCAGCAGCTTTTGGGAGGGCGCGAACGAGCAGTACTTC. Its protein product is CASSFWEGANEQYF.

The J gene is TRBJ2-5, the V gene TRBV30; 7 bases fit TRBD2. This CDR3 is built from 13 residues. From germline, CDR1 is GTSNPN and CDR2 SVGIG (reference sequence). The trim removed 0 bases at V and 5 bases at J, leaving 3 bases unmatched. The chain's CDR3 is CAWSVAGWETQYF. The CDR3 DNA sequence: TGTGCCTGGAGTGTAGCGGGGTGGGAGACCCAGTACTTC.

This clone occurred a few times. J is TRBJ2-1 and V is TRBV6-5, with a weak D call TRBD1 (5 bases). V was pared by 6 bases and J by 9 bases, with 18 bases between. Per germline, CDR1 MNHEY and CDR2 SVGAGI. CDR3 size: 14 residues. The CDR3 DNA sequence: TGTGCCAGCAGACTCACAGGTATAGACGGTGAGCAGTTCTTC. Encoded protein: CASRLTGIDGEQFF.

This clone occurred once. This chain connects TRBV28 to TRBJ2-5, with 7 bases matching TRBD1. The V gene's germline CDR1 is MDHEN and CDR2 SYDVKM. This CDR3 is built from 14 residues. The junction had 4 bases not matched to a gene; V was cut back by 5 bases and J by 1 base. The CDR3 DNA is TGTGCCAGCAGTAAACAGGGGCCCCAAGAGACCCAGTACTTC. Encoded protein: CASSKQGPQETQYF.

V usage is TRBV5-1 and J usage is TRBJ1-1, with unresolved D. Trimming cost V 0 bases and J 2 bases, with 8 bases left between them. Germline values: CDR1 SGHRS, CDR2 YFSETQ. CDR3 length: 14 residues. The CDR3 sequence is CASSLDSFNTEAFF. Written as DNA, the CDR3 is TGCGCCAGCAGCTTGGACAGTTTCAACACTGAAGCTTTCTTT.

V gene TRBV10-3 combines with J gene TRBJ1-5; 7 bases fit TRBD1. Germline V gene sequence: CDR1 ENHRY, CDR2 SYGVKD. The length of the CDR3 is 14 residues. Trimming removed 10 bases from V and 3 bases from J; junction bases left unmatched: 9. CDR3: CATNPTGDNQPQHF. In DNA form, the CDR3 reads TGTGCCACTAACCCAACAGGGGACAATCAGCCCCAGCATTTT.

The chain links TRBV19 to TRBJ2-1, with TRBD2 as a possible D gene (6 bases). V shed 6 bases and J shed 8 bases, with 17 bases lying between them. Germline CDR1 is LNHDA and CDR2 is SQIVND (reference sequence). The length of the CDR3 is 14 residues. The CDR3, as DNA: TGTGCCAGTAGAAGGGACTGGAGTAGTTATGAGCAGTTCTTC. Translation: CASRRDWSSYEQFF.

The V and J genes are TRBV2 and TRBJ2-7; D not certain. The CDR3 is 11 amino acids. V lost 8 bases and J 4 bases, leaving 9 bases between the germline ends. Germline CDR1 reads SNHLY; CDR2 reads FYNNEI. The CDR3 region has the DNA TGTGCCAGCTCCCCTTTTTACGAGCAGTACTTC. It specifies CASSPFYEQYF. The whole variable domain, filled in from reference TRBV2 and TRBJ2-7, reads EPEVTQTPSHQVTQMGQEVILRCVPISNHLYFYWYRQILGQKVEFLVSFYNNEISEKSEIFDDQFSVERPDGSNFTLKIRSTKLEDSAMYFCASSPFYEQYFGPGTRLTVT.

This rearrangement joins TRBV13 to TRBJ2-7; D possibly corresponds to TRBD2 (5 bases). Between the trimmed V and J ends, which lost 3 bases and 5 bases, there was a span of 11 bases. Germline CDR1 and CDR2: PRHDT and FYEKMQ (reference sequence). There are 13 residues in the CDR3. CDR3 residues: CASSFTRSHEQYF. CDR3 sequence (DNA): TGTGCCAGCAGCTTTACTAGGTCCCACGAGCAGTACTTC.

The CDR3 spells CASSLLAVSGEKLFF. The CDR3 DNA sequence: TGTGCCAGCAGCTTGCTGGCAGTCTCGGGGGAAAAACTGTTTTTT. V gene TRBV5-8 combines with J gene TRBJ1-4; no firm D call. The CDR3 runs to 15 residues. Looked up from germline, CDR1 is SGHTS and CDR2 is YDEGEE. V was clipped by 1 base and J by 8 bases, with 15 bases between them.

The chain is built from TRBV28 and TRBJ2-5; D gene unclear. V was cut by 2 bases and J by 0 bases, with 10 bases left in between. CDR3 length: 15 amino acids. The germline gives CDR1 MDHEN, CDR2 SYDVKM. CDR3 sequence: CASSLVAVYQETQYF. For the CDR3, the DNA is TGTGCCAGCAGTTTAGTGGCGGTGTACCAAGAGACCCAGTACTTC.

The chain employs TRBV7-3 and TRBJ2-7, with TRBD1 identical over 7 bases. V trimming: 1 base; J trimming: 4 bases; junction bases outside the gene matches: 4. The V gene's germline CDR1 is SGHTA and CDR2 FQGTGA. The CDR3 is 14 amino acids. The CDR3 DNA reads TGTGCCAGCAGCTTAATAGGGGGCAGGTACGAGCAGTACTTC. Residues: CASSLIGGRYEQYF.

This chain joins TRBV6-1 and TRBJ2-7; TRBD2 aligns across 7 bases. J was trimmed by 4 bases and V by 2 bases; bases with no gene match: 8. The CDR3 loop spans 15 amino acids. Germline CDR1 reads MNHNS; CDR2 reads SASEGT. CDR3 DNA sequence: TGTGCCAGCAGTGAATGGGAGGGAAGGGGATACGAGCAGTACTTC. It specifies CASSEWEGRGYEQYF.

The chain carries TRBV6-5 and TRBJ1-1; unclear D gene. Germline V lookup: CDR1 MNHEY, CDR2 SVGAGI. V lost 1 base and J lost 3, with 0 bases in between. This CDR3 has 11 residues. The CDR3 DNA follows: TGTGCCAGCAGTTACTACACTGAAGCTTTCTTT. Translating gives CASSYYTEAFF.

The V gene is TRBV27, the J gene TRBJ2-7, with 10 positions matching TRBD2. The germline V gene encodes CDR1 MNHEY and CDR2 SMNVEV (reference sequence). The junction had 4 bases not matched to a gene; V was cut back by 2 bases and J by 6 bases. This CDR3 has 14 amino acids. CDR3 nucleotides: TGTGCCAGCAGTTTAACTAGCGGGATAAGCGAGCAGTACTTC. As protein: CASSLTSGISEQYF.

The CDR3 here is CASSADRNQGWREGYTF. The CDR3 region has the DNA TGTGCCAGCAGCGCAGACAGGAACCAGGGCTGGCGTGAGGGCTACACCTTC. The V and J genes are TRBV5-6 and TRBJ1-2; D might be TRBD1 (6 bases). V was cut by 4 bases and J by 8 bases, with 27 bases left in between. CDR1 is SGHDT, CDR2 YYEEEE, per germline. CDR3 length equals 17 residues. Filled out from reference TRBV5-6 and TRBJ1-2, the complete variable domain reads DAGVTQSPTHLIKTRGQQVTLRCSPKSGHDTVSWYQQALGQGPQFIFQYYEEEERQRGNFPDRFSGHQFPNYSSELNVNALLLGDSALYLCASSADRNQGWREGYTFGSGTRLTVV.

The V call is TRBV30, the J call TRBJ1-5; D is perhaps TRBD1 (5 bases). V lost 2 bases and J lost 4, with 9 bases in between. Germline V lookup: CDR1 GTSNPN, CDR2 SVGIG (reference sequence). The CDR3 contains 13 residues. The CDR3 DNA is TGTGCCTGGAGTCGGGGCTGGAATCAGCCCCAGCATTTT. Amino acid sequence: CAWSRGWNQPQHF.